Listed here are 30 T cell receptor beta chains from one sample, sequenced in a study of identical twins. In TCRdb, the 5' RACE reads were re-called with MiXCR into one record per CDR3 protein. This table has roughly 720,000 distinct CDR3 sequences, roughly 18% appearing once. This sample was also put to use in a study of T cells expressing NK-cell markers.

The source material was PBMCs. Receptors were obtained from a woman between 18 and 30 years old in good health.

The rearrangement links TRBV27 to TRBJ2-1, with D uncertain. This CDR3 contains 14 residues. Trimming cost V 4 bases and J 6 bases, with 13 bases left between them. The germline CDR1 and CDR2 sequences are MNHEY and SMNVEV (reference sequence). The CDR3 DNA reads TGTGCCAGCAGTTGGATAGCAGTGAGCAATGAGCAGTTCTTC. It encodes CASSWIAVSNEQFF.

This clonotype occurred a few times. The chain employs TRBV10-2 and TRBJ1-1, with 10 bases fitting TRBD1. The CDR3 loop spans 13 amino acids. The V segment lost 7 bases and the J segment 5 bases; nucleotides outside the gene matches: 4. Germline V CDR1 and CDR2: WSHSY, SAAADI. The CDR3 sequence is CASKGQGKTEAFF. For the CDR3, the DNA is TGCGCCAGCAAGGGACAGGGGAAAACTGAAGCTTTCTTT.

This clonotype has a handful of counts. The gene calls are TRBV12-3 or TRBV12-4 and TRBJ1-1; 7 bases are a match to TRBD1. With V trimmed by 10 bases and J by 5 bases, 7 bases remained unmatched. The CDR3 runs 12 residues. The CDR3 loop is CANSNRGTEAFF. The CDR3 DNA sequence: TGTGCCAACTCAAACAGGGGTACTGAAGCTTTCTTT.

This chain uses TRBV11-2 with TRBJ2-5; D might be TRBD2 (6 bases). The CDR3 sequence is 15 residues long. Trimming took off 5 bases at V and 4 bases at J, with 17 bases between the two ends. Germline V gene data show CDR1 as SGHAT and CDR2 as FQNNGV. CDR3 in amino acids: CASSRKQVGRETQYF. CDR3 sequence (DNA): TGTGCCAGCAGCAGGAAACAAGTCGGGAGAGAGACCCAGTACTTC. Looking up the rest from reference TRBV11-2 and TRBJ2-5 gives the full variable domain: EAGVAQSPRYKIIEKRQSVAFWCNPISGHATLYWYQQILGQGPKLLIQFQNNGVVDDSQLPKDRFSAERLKGVDSTLKIQPAKLEDSAVYLCASSRKQVGRETQYFGPGTRLLVL.

The chain uses TRBV4-3 and TRBJ2-6; tentative D call: TRBD1 (5 bases). Trimming shortened V by 0 bases and J by 1 base, and 13 bases separated the two germline ends. CDR1 LGHNA and CDR2 YSLEER come from the germline V gene. This CDR3 is built from 18 residues. CDR3 DNA: TGCGCCAGCAGCCAAGAAGGGGTGGGCAAATCTGGGGCCAACGTCCTGACTTTC. Its protein is CASSQEGVGKSGANVLTF.

This clonotype has more than one count but fewer than ten. The rearrangement links TRBV5-5 to TRBJ2-2; D is undetermined. The V gene's germline CDR1 is SGHKS and CDR2 YYEKEE (reference sequence). With 3 bases removed from V and 0 bases from J, the gap between germline ends came to 12 bases. The CDR3 covers 16 residues. This chain's CDR3 is CASSSLKGANTGELFF. CDR3 DNA: TGTGCCAGCAGCTCCCTGAAGGGCGCGAACACCGGGGAGCTGTTTTTT.

This rearrangement joins TRBV7-8 to TRBJ2-1; no clear D gene. Germline CDR1 is SGHVS and CDR2 is FQNEAQ. The CDR3 runs 13 residues. Deletions cut 4 bases from V and 10 bases from J, with 14 bases between. The CDR3 DNA follows: TGTGCCAGCAGCTCACACCCCCTCGGCGAGCAGTTCTTC. The encoded protein is CASSSHPLGEQFF.

This clonotype occurred many times. The chain joins TRBV12-3 or TRBV12-4 to TRBJ2-1; D is uncertain. The CDR3 has 14 amino acids. Trimming took 6 bases from V and 0 from J, leaving 9 bases between them. This CDR3 reads CASRERSSYNEQFF. CDR3 coding DNA: TGTGCCAGCAGGGAGCGTTCCTCCTACAATGAGCAGTTCTTC.

This clonotype was seen a few times. The chain joins TRBV5-1 to TRBJ2-1; 12 nucleotides match TRBD2. V trimming: 2 bases; J trimming: 9 bases; junction bases outside the gene matches: 3. The CDR3 is 14 amino acids. The germline V gene has CDR1 SGHRS and CDR2 YFSETQ. The CDR3: CASSLSLAGGEQFF. Here the CDR3 DNA reads TGCGCCAGCAGCTTATCACTAGCGGGGGGTGAGCAGTTCTTC.

The table lists this clonotype with a few counts. The chain is built from TRBV5-1 and TRBJ2-1, with 7 bases aligning to TRBD2. Trimming removed 5 bases from V and 7 bases from J; junction bases left unmatched: 6. The CDR3 consists of 13 residues. Germline lookup yields CDR1 SGHRS and CDR2 YFSETQ. In DNA form, the CDR3 reads TGCGCCAGCAGGAGCGGGGATTCTAATGAGCAGTTCTTC. Its translation is CASRSGDSNEQFF.

The chain employs TRBV12-3 or TRBV12-4 and TRBJ2-2; 7 positions agree with TRBD1. The CDR3 sequence is 14 residues long. V shed 5 bases and J 6 bases; nucleotides not matched to a gene: 6. CDR3 nucleotides: TGTGCCAGCAGTGGGGACAGTGGGCCCGGGGAGCTGTTTTTT. Its translation is CASSGDSGPGELFF.

The chain is built from TRBV5-1 and TRBJ2-7, with 11 bases fitting TRBD1. CDR3 length equals 14 residues. Losses at the gene ends were 7 bases for V and 2 bases for J; bases not matched to a gene: 5. The germline CDR1 and CDR2 sequences are SGHRS and YFSETQ. CDR3 in DNA: TGCGCCAGCGAACCGGGACAGGGGGCCTACGAGCAGTACTTC. Its protein product is CASEPGQGAYEQYF.

The chain uses TRBV7-8 and TRBJ1-6; D remains ambiguous. The CDR3 has 15 residues. V was trimmed by 2 bases and J by 7 bases, leaving 12 bases between them. Germline CDR1 SGHVS, CDR2 FQNEAQ. Here the CDR3 DNA reads TGTGCCAGCAGCTTATTTAGGGCAAAGAATTCACCCCTCCACTTT. Translated: CASSLFRAKNSPLHF.

This clonotype appeared a few times. The chain is built from TRBV29-1 and TRBJ2-4; D is ambiguous. CDR1 SQVTM and CDR2 ANQGSEA come from the germline V gene. This CDR3 comprises 12 residues. Trimming removed 0 bases from V and 8 bases from J, with 8 bases in between. The CDR3 DNA reads as TGCAGCGTTGAAGAGGGGTTGGACATTCAGTACTTC. Its translation is CSVEEGLDIQYF.

The J gene is TRBJ1-2, the V gene TRBV5-1; 11 nucleotides agree with TRBD1. The CDR3 runs 16 residues. Trimming cost V 2 bases and J 1 base; bases outside gene matches: 4. The germline V gene encodes CDR1 SGHRS and CDR2 YFSETQ. This CDR3 is CASSLGQGASNYGYTF. For the CDR3, the DNA is TGCGCCAGCAGCTTAGGACAGGGGGCAAGTAACTATGGCTACACCTTC. Full variable domain (remainder filled in from reference TRBV5-1 and TRBJ1-2): KAGVTQTPRYLIKTRGQQVTLSCSPISGHRSVSWYQQTPGQGLQFLFEYFSETQRNKGNFPGRFSGRQFSNSRSEMNVSTLELGDSALYLCASSLGQGASNYGYTFGSGTRLTVV.

This clonotype was detected only a few times. The chain carries TRBV7-6 and TRBJ2-3; TRBD2 aligns across 15 bases. The germline V gene encodes CDR1 SGHVS and CDR2 FNYEAQ. J was trimmed by 0 bases and V by 5 bases; bases with no gene match: 6. The CDR3 extends over 18 amino acids. The CDR3 nucleotides are TGTGCCAGCAGCCTCGGACTAGCGGGAGGGACTAGCACAGATACGCAGTATTTT. Translated: CASSLGLAGGTSTDTQYF.

The rearrangement joins TRBV12-3 or TRBV12-4 to TRBJ2-3; D is ambiguous. The V end lost 6 bases, the J end lost 7 bases, and 14 bases lay between the germline ends. The CDR3 is made up of 13 amino acids. This CDR3 reads CASSPDSGYTQYF. The CDR3, as DNA: TGTGCCAGCAGCCCTGACTCCGGTTATACGCAGTATTTT.

This clonotype was detected only a few times. The rearrangement uses TRBV6-4 and TRBJ2-3; 12 bases are a match to TRBD2. J gave up 7 bases and V 3 bases, and 5 bases lay outside the gene matches. Germline V gene sequence: CDR1 MRHNA, CDR2 SNTAGT. The CDR3 spans 15 residues. As DNA, the CDR3 is TGTGCCAGCAGTGAACTAGCGGGGGGCGGTAATACGCAGTATTTT. Translation gives CASSELAGGGNTQYF.

The sample holds a few counts of this clonotype. V gene TRBV11-2 combines with J gene TRBJ2-7, with 7 bases aligning to TRBD2. The CDR3 is 14 residues long. Per the germline V gene, CDR1 is SGHAT and CDR2 is FQNNGV. Trimming at V came to 5 bases and at J to 3 bases, leaving 7 bases not matched to a gene. In DNA, the CDR3 is TGTGCCAGCAGCCTGGGGGGGATTTTCTACGAGCAGTACTTC. Its translation is CASSLGGIFYEQYF.

This chain uses TRBV24-1 with TRBJ2-3; D is possibly TRBD2 (6 bases). CDR1 and CDR2 (germline): KGHDR, SFDVKD. V was trimmed by 3 bases and J by 3 bases, leaving 12 bases between them. The CDR3 spans 15 residues. The CDR3 here is CATSDPGTPTDTQYF. DNA of the CDR3: TGTGCCACCAGTGATCCCGGGACTCCGACAGATACGCAGTATTTT.

This rearrangement joins TRBV6-1 to TRBJ2-3; D perhaps matches TRBD2 (5 bases). This CDR3 spans 13 amino acids. Trimming left V 8 bases short and J 7 bases short, with 16 bases between. CDR1 is MNHNS and CDR2 is SASEGT in the germline V gene. CDR3 residues: CASEKAALYTQYF. The CDR3 DNA reads TGTGCCAGCGAAAAAGCGGCTTTGTATACGCAGTATTTT.

The J gene is TRBJ2-1, the V gene TRBV29-1; TRBD2 agrees at 12 bases. Germline V gene data show CDR1 as SQVTM and CDR2 as ANQGSEA. Germline trimming cut 3 bases from V and 4 bases from J; bases unmatched to any gene: 10. The CDR3 has 17 residues. CDR3 region: CSVEPRVLAGGYNEQFF. DNA of the CDR3: TGCAGCGTTGAGCCCAGGGTACTAGCGGGAGGATACAATGAGCAGTTCTTC.

This clonotype was found a few times. The chain joins TRBV7-9 to TRBJ2-1; 7 bases line up with TRBD2. CDR1 SEHNR and CDR2 FQNEAQ come from the germline V gene (reference sequence). The CDR3 contains 16 residues. The junction had 14 bases not matched to a gene; V was cut back by 4 bases and J by 8 bases. The CDR3 reads CASSSVGSGIPHEQFF. CDR3 bases: TGTGCCAGCAGCTCCGTAGGCAGCGGGATCCCCCATGAGCAGTTCTTC.

This clonotype was seen only a few times. The V gene is TRBV24-1, the J gene TRBJ2-3; 11 bases line up with TRBD1. CDR3 length: 15 amino acids. Trimming took 4 bases from V and 6 from J; bases not matched to a gene: 5. The germline gives CDR1 KGHDR, CDR2 SFDVKD. CDR3 loop: CATSDTGQGGDTQYF. CDR3 nucleotide sequence: TGTGCCACCAGTGACACGGGACAGGGGGGGGATACGCAGTATTTT.

This rearrangement joins TRBV9 to TRBJ2-1; TRBD2 matches 7 bases. The CDR3 has 15 amino acids. V was clipped by 3 bases and J by 2 bases; unmatched bases: 5. Germline CDR1 SGDLS, CDR2 YYNGEE. CDR3 sequence reads: CASSEVAGTYNEQFF. The DNA for the CDR3 is TGTGCCAGCAGCGAAGTAGCGGGTACCTACAATGAGCAGTTCTTC. Complete variable domain (other parts from reference TRBV9 and TRBJ2-1): DSGVTQTPKHLITATGQRVTLRCSPRSGDLSVYWYQQSLDQGLQFLIQYYNGEERAKGNILERFSAQQFPDLHSELNLSSLELGDSALYFCASSEVAGTYNEQFFGPGTRLTVL.

This clonotype showed up many times. The chain carries TRBV12-3 or TRBV12-4 and TRBJ2-7; no firm D call. The V end lost 3 bases, the J end lost 0 bases, and 6 bases lay between the germline ends. The CDR3 length is 13 residues. The CDR3 reads CASSFWGSYEQYF. In DNA, the CDR3 is TGTGCCAGCAGTTTTTGGGGCTCCTACGAGCAGTACTTC.

This clonotype was observed a handful of times. The V call is TRBV5-6, the J call TRBJ2-1; 11 nucleotides line up with TRBD2. The CDR3 totals 15 residues. The V gene end was trimmed by 7 bases and the J gene end by 10 bases; junction bases not matched to a gene: 13. Germline-derived CDR1 and CDR2 are SGHDT and YYEEEE. For the CDR3, the DNA is TGTGCCAGCGGACCCTATAGCGGGAGGGCCGGAGAGCAGTTCTTC. Translating it yields CASGPYSGRAGEQFF.

The J gene is TRBJ2-1, the V gene TRBV5-1; D is possibly TRBD1 or TRBD2 (5 bases each). Germline assignment: CDR1 SGHRS and CDR2 YFSETQ. V lost 4 bases to trimming and J lost 5 bases, with 16 bases between them. This CDR3 region has 15 residues. The CDR3 coding sequence is TGCGCCAGCAGCCCGACGGGACCGGGGAACAATGAGCAGTTCTTC. Protein product: CASSPTGPGNNEQFF.

The gene calls are TRBV11-2 and TRBJ2-7, with D uncertain. The CDR3 is made up of 14 amino acids. Trimming stripped 0 bases from V and 0 bases from J, with 6 bases between. Germline V gene data show CDR1 as SGHAT and CDR2 as FQNNGV. This chain's CDR3 is CASSLERSSYEQYF. In DNA form, the CDR3 reads TGTGCCAGCAGCTTAGAAAGGAGCTCCTACGAGCAGTACTTC. Full variable domain (remainder filled in from reference TRBV11-2 and TRBJ2-7): EAGVAQSPRYKIIEKRQSVAFWCNPISGHATLYWYQQILGQGPKLLIQFQNNGVVDDSQLPKDRFSAERLKGVDSTLKIQPAKLEDSAVYLCASSLERSSYEQYFGPGTRLTVT.

The table lists this clonotype with a few counts. The chain couples TRBV6-2 or TRBV6-3 to TRBJ2-1; D is ambiguous. The germline V gene encodes CDR1 MNHEY and CDR2 SVGEGT. This CDR3 has 15 residues. V was pared by 0 bases and J by 8 bases, with 14 bases between. CDR3 DNA sequence: TGTGCCAGCAGTTACTCGAGCTCCCTACGATATGAGCAGTTCTTC. Residues: CASSYSSSLRYEQFF.